The T cell receptor beta chain under discussion was sequenced for a study of T cell changes during pregnancy in multiple sclerosis (dated by TCRdb to about 2019). About the investigation overall: The study looked at changes in the T cell repertoire across pregnancy in women with multiple sclerosis.

V is clipped by 4 bases and J by 2 bases, and the sequence between their germline boundaries is 17 bases long. In the germline V gene, CDR1 corresponds to SGHDN and CDR2 to FVKESK. From the cysteine up to the phenylalanine, the CDR3 has a length of 16 residues. The retained sequence is limited to the CDR3, 48 bases, with the frame set at the first base. Library method: the immunoSEQ multiplex PCR assay. TCRdb re-hosts the immuneACCESS table, in-frame sequences only. Its copies lack some clones; in the studies checked, an unresolved V gene accounts for under half of them, and the cause for the rest is not known. For this sample there are around 80,000 clones; 90% to 95% appear just once. The leading ten clones occupy under 1.2% of the sample. As to this clone: Its antigen specificity is not known. Per-nucleotide qualities are absent, and no much larger clonotype sits a single base away.

The input for sequencing was peripheral blood, taken in the second trimester of pregnancy. The chain uses TRBV14 and TRBJ2-5; a tentative D call is TRBD2 (6 bases match). The sequence derives from a female donor with multiple sclerosis, enrolled in a pregnancy study. The sequenced DNA: TGTGCCAGCAGCCTAGGGACTTTCTGGGAGCAAGAGACCCAGTACTTC. Protein translation: CASSLGTFWEQETQYF.